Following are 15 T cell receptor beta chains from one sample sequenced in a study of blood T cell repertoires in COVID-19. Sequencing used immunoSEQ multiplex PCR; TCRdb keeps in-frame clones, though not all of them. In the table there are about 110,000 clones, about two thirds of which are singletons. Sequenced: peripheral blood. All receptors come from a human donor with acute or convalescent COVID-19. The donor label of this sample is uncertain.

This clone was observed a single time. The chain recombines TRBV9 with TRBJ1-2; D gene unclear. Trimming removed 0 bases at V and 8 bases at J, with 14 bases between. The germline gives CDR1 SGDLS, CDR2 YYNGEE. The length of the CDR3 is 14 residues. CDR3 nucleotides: TGTGCCAGCAGCGTAGAAGAGGGCTTCTCGGGCTACACCTTC. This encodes CASSVEEGFSGYTF.

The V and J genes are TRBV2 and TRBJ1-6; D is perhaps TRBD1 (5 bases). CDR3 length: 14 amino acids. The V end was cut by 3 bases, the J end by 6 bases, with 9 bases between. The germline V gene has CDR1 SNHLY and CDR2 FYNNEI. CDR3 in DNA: TGTGCCAGCAGTGAGGGCAGGGCTAATTCACCCCTCCACTTT. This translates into CASSEGRANSPLHF.

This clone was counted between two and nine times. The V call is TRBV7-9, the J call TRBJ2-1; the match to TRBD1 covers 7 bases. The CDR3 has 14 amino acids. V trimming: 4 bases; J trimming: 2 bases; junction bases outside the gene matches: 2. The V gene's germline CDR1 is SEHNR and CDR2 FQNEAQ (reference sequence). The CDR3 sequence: CASSYGQAYNEQFF. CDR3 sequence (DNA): TGTGCCAGCAGCTACGGACAGGCCTACAATGAGCAGTTCTTC.

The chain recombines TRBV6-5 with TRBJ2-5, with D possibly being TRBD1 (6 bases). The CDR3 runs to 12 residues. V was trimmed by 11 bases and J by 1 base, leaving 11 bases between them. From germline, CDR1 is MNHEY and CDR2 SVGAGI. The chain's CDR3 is CAGQTGQETQYF. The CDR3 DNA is TGTGCCGGCCAGACAGGCCAAGAGACCCAGTACTTC.

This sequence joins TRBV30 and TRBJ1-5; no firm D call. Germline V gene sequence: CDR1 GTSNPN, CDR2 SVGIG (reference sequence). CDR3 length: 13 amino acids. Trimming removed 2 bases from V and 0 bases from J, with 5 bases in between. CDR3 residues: CAWSYNSNQPQHF. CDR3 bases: TGTGCCTGGAGTTATAATAGCAATCAGCCCCAGCATTTT. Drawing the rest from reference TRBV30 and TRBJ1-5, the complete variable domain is SQTIHQWPATLVQPVGSPLSLECTVEGTSNPNLYWYRQAAGRGLQLLFYSVGIGQISSEVPQNLSASRPQDRQFILSSKKLLLSDSGFYLCAWSYNSNQPQHFGDGTRLSIL.

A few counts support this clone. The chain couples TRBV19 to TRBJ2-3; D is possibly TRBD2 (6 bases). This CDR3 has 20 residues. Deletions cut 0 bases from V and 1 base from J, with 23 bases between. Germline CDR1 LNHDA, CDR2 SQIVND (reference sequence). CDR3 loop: CASSIDPSTRGSWGTDTQYF. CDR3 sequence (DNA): TGTGCCAGTAGTATAGATCCATCGACGCGGGGTAGTTGGGGCACAGATACGCAGTATTTT.

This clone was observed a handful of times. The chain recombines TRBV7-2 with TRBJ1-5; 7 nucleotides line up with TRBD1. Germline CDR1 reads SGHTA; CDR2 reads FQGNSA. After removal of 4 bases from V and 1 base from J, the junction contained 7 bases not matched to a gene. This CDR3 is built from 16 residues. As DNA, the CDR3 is TGTGCCAGCAGCTCGCAACCGGGACAGAGCAATCAGCCCCAGCATTTT. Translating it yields CASSSQPGQSNQPQHF.

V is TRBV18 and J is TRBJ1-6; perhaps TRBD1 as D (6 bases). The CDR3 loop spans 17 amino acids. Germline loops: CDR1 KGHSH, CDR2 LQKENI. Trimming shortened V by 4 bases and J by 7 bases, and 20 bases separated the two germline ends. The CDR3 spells CASSQAGTGAGNSPLHF. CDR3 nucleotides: TGTGCCAGCTCACAAGCGGGGACGGGGGCAGGGAATTCACCCCTCCACTTT. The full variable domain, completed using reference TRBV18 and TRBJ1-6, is NAGVMQNPRHLVRRRGQEARLRCSPMKGHSHVYWYRQLPEEGLKFMVYLQKENIIDESGMPKERFSAEFPKEGPSILRIQQVVRGDSAAYFCASSQAGTGAGNSPLHFGNGTRLTVT.

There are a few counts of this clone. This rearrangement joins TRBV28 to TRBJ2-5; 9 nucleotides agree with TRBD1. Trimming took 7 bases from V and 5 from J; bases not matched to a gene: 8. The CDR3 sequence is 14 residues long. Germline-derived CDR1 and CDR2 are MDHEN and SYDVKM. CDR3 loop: CASTPGGTGETQYF. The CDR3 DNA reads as TGTGCCAGCACCCCCGGAGGGACAGGGGAGACCCAGTACTTC.

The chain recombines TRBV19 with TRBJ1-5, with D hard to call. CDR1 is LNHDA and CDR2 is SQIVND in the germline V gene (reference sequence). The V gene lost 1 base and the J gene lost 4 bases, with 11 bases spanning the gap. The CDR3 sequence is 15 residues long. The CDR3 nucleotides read TGTGCCAGTAGTATAGGGGGAGGTTCGAATCAGCCCCAGCATTTT. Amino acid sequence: CASSIGGGSNQPQHF. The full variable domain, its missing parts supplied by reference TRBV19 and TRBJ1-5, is DGGITQSPKYLFRKEGQNVTLSCEQNLNHDAMYWYRQDPGQGLRLIYYSQIVNDFQKGDIAEGYSVSREKKESFPLTVTSAQKNPTAFYLCASSIGGGSNQPQHFGDGTRLSIL.

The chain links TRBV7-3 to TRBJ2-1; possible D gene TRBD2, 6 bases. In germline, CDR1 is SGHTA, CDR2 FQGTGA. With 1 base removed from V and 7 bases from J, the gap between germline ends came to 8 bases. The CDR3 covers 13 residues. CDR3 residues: CASSLSGVNEQFF. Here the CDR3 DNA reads TGTGCCAGCAGCTTAAGCGGGGTGAATGAGCAGTTCTTC.

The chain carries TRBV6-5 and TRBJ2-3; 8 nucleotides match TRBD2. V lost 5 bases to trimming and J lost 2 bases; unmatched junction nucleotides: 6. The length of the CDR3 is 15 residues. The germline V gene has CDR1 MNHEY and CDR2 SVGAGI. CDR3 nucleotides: TGTGCCAGCAGTCACCGGGGGGGATCCACAGATACGCAGTATTTT. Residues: CASSHRGGSTDTQYF.

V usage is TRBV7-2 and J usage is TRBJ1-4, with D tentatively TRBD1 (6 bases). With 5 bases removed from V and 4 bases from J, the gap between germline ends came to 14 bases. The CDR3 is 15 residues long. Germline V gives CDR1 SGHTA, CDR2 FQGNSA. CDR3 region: CASSGRGGFNEKLFF. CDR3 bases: TGTGCCAGCAGCGGGAGGGGGGGATTTAATGAAAAACTGTTTTTT.

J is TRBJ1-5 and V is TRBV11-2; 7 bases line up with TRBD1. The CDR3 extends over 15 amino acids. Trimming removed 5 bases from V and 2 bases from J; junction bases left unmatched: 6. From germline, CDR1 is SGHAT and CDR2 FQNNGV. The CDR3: CASSTEGTGNQPQHF. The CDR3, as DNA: TGTGCCAGCAGCACCGAGGGGACAGGCAATCAGCCCCAGCATTTT.

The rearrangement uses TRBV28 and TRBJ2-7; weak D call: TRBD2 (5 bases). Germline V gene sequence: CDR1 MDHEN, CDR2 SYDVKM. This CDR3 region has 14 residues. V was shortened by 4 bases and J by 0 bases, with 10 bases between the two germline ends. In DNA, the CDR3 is TGTGCCAGCAGTTCATACGGAGGCTCCTACGAGCAGTACTTC. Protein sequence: CASSSYGGSYEQYF. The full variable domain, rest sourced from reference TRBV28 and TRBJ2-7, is DVKVTQSSRYLVKRTGEKVFLECVQDMDHENMFWYRQDPGLGLRLIYFSYDVKMKEKGDIPEGYSVSREKKERFSLILESASTNQTSMYLCASSSYGGSYEQYFGPGTRLTVT.